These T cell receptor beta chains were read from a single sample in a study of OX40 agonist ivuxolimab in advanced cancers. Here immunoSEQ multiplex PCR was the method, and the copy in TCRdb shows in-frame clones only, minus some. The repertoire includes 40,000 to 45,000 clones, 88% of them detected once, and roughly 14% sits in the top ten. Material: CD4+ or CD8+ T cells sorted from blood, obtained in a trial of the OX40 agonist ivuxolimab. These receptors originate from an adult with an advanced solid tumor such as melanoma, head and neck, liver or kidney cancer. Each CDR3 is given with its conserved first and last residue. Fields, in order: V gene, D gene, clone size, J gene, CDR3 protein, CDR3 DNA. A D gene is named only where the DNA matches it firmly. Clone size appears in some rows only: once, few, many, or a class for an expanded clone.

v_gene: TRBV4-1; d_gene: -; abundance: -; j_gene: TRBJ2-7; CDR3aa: CASSQDFTASSSYEQYF; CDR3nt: TGCGCCAGCAGCCAAGATTTCACAGCCTCGAGCTCCTACGAGCAGTACTTC
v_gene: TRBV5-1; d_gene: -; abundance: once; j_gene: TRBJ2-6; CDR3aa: CASSLAVISGANVLTF; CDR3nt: TGCGCCAGCAGCTTGGCGGTAATCTCTGGGGCCAACGTCCTGACTTTC
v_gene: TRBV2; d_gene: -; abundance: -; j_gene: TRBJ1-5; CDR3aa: CASSWMGQPQHF; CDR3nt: TGTGCCAGCAGTTGGATGGGTCAGCCCCAGCATTTT
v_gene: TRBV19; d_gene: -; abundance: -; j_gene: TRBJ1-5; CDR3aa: CASAYRGNQPQHF; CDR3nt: TGTGCCAGTGCCTACAGGGGCAATCAGCCCCAGCATTTT
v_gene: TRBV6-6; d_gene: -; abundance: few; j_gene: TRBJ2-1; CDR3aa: CASSYERRSYNEQFF; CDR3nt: TGTGCCAGCAGTTACGAGCGGCGCTCCTACAATGAGCAGTTCTTC
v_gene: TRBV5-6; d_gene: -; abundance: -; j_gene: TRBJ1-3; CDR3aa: CASSLGGNTIYF; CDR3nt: TGTGCCAGCAGCTTAGGAGGAAACACCATATATTTT
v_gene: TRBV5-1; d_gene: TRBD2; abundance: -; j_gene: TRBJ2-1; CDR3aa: CASSLLSGSSYNEQFF; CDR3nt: TGCGCCAGCAGCTTACTTAGCGGGAGCTCCTACAATGAGCAGTTCTTC
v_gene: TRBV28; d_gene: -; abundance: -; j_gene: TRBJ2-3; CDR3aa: CASTQLGDFTDTQYF; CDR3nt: TGTGCCAGCACTCAATTAGGGGATTTCACAGATACGCAGTATTTT
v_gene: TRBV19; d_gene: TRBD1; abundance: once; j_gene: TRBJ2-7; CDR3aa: CASSMRGRGLDEQYF; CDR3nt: TGTGCCAGTAGTATGAGAGGCAGGGGGCTGGACGAGCAGTACTTC
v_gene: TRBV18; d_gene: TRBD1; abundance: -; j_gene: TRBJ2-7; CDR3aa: CASSPPSRQGTNEQYF; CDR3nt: TGTGCCAGCTCACCACCTTCCAGACAGGGGACAAACGAGCAGTACTTC
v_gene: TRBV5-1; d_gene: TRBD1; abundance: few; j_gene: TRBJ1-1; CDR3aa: CASSPPGQDTEAFF; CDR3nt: TGCGCCAGCAGCCCACCGGGACAGGACACTGAAGCTTTCTTT
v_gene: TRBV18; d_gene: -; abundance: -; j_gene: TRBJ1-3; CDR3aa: CASSPWEVAGNTIYF; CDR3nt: TGTGCCAGCTCACCGTGGGAAGTCGCAGGAAACACCATATATTTT
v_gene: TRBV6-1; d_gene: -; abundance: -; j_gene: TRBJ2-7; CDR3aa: CASSEPGEFPYEQYF; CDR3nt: TGTGCCAGCAGTGAACCTGGAGAATTTCCCTACGAGCAGTACTTC
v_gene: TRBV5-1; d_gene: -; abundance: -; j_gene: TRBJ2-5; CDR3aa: CASSFQETQYF; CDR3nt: TGCGCCAGCAGCTTTCAAGAGACCCAGTACTTC
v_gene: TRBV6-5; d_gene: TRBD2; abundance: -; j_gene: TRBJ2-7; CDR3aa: CAGKRESSYEQYF; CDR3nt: TGTGCCGGAAAGCGGGAGAGTTCCTACGAGCAGTACTTC
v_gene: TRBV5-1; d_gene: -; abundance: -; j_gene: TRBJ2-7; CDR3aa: CASSLTRGYYEQYF; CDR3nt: TGCGCCAGCAGCTTGACTCGGGGTTACTACGAGCAGTACTTC
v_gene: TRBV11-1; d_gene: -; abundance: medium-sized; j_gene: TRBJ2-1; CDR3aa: CASTLRVSPYNEQFF; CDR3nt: TGTGCCAGCACGCTAAGGGTTTCGCCCTACAATGAGCAGTTCTTC
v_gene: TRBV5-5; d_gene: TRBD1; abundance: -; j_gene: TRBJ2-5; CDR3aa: CASSLVGTGQETQYF; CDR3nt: TGTGCCAGCAGCTTGGTGGGGACAGGACAAGAGACCCAGTACTTC
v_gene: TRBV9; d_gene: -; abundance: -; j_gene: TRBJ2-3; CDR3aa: CASSVVGDFTDTQYF; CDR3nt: TGTGCCAGCAGCGTAGTCGGGGATTTCACAGATACGCAGTATTTT
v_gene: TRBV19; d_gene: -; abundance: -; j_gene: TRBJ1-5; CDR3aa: CASSTPGRRRLSNQPQHF; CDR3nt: TGTGCCAGTAGTACACCAGGGAGACGGAGGCTTAGCAATCAGCCCCAGCATTTT
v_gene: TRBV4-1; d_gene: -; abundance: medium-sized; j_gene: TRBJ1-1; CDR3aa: CASSVRTEGTEAFF; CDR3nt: TGCGCCAGCAGTGTACGGACCGAGGGGACTGAAGCTTTCTTT
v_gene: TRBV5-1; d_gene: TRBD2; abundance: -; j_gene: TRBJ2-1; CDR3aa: CASSLATLGLAGVSDEQFF; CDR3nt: TGCGCCAGCAGCTTGGCTACATTGGGACTAGCGGGAGTATCTGATGAGCAGTTCTTC
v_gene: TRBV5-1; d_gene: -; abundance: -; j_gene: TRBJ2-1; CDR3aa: CASRVNNEQFF; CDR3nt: TGCGCCAGCAGGGTTAACAATGAGCAGTTCTTC
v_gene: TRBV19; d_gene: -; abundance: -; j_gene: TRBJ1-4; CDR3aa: CASSIGPPKRATNEKLFF; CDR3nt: TGTGCCAGTAGTATTGGTCCTCCAAAGCGGGCAACTAATGAAAAACTGTTTTTT
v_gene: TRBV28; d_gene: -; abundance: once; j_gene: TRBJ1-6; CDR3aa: CASSYDSTYNSPLHF; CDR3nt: TGTGCCAGCAGTTACGACTCCACCTATAATTCACCCCTCCACTTT
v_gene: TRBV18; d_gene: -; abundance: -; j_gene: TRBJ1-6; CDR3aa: CASSDQEGISPLHF; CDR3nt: TGTGCCAGCTCGGACCAGGAAGGAATTTCACCCCTCCACTTT
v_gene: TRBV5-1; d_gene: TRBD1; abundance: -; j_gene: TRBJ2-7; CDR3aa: CASSPGQLPYEQYF; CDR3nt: TGCGCCAGCAGCCCGGGACAGCTACCCTACGAGCAGTACTTC
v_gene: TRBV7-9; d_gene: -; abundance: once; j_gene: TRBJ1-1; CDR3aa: CASSSPRDGNTEAFF; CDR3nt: TGTGCCAGCAGCTCCCCAAGGGACGGTAACACTGAAGCTTTCTTT
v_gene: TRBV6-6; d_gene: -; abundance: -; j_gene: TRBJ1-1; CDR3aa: CASSYSTGRNTEAFF; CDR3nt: TGTGCCAGCAGTTACTCAACAGGGCGGAACACTGAAGCTTTCTTT
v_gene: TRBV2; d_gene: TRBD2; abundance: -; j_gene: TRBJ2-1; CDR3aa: CASSEGLAGLYNEQFF; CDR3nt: TGTGCCAGCAGCGAAGGACTAGCGGGATTATACAATGAGCAGTTCTTC
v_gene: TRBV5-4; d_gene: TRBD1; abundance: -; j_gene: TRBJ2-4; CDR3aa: CASSPRGLSNIQYF; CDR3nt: TGTGCCAGCAGCCCCAGGGGGTTATCAAACATTCAGTACTTC
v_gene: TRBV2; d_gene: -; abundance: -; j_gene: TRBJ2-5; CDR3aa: CASSAVTHQETQYF; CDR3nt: TGTGCCAGCAGTGCGGTAACCCACCAAGAGACCCAGTACTTC
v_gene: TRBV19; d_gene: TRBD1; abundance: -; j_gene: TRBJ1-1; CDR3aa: CASREDRGDTEAFF; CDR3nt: TGTGCCAGTAGAGAAGACAGGGGGGACACTGAAGCTTTCTTT
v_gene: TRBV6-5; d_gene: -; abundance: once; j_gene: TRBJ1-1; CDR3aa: CASSYDGVSTEAFF; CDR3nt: TGTGCCAGCAGTTACGATGGCGTATCCACTGAAGCTTTCTTT